Below are 22 T cell receptor beta chains sequenced from a single sample in a study of OX40 agonist ivuxolimab in advanced cancers. TCRdb keeps only in-frame clones here, not all; method: immunoSEQ multiplex PCR. In the table there are around 19,000 clones, 65% to 90% of which are singletons. The starting material was CD4+ or CD8+ T cells sorted from blood, obtained in a trial of the OX40 agonist ivuxolimab. The receptors here all came from an adult with an advanced solid tumor such as melanoma, head and neck, liver or kidney cancer.

Only a few counts were recorded for this clone. The chain joins TRBV5-4 to TRBJ2-5, with D unclear. From germline, CDR1 is SGHNT and CDR2 YYREEE (reference sequence). V was shortened by 3 bases and J by 1 base, with 10 bases between the two germline ends. The CDR3 runs to 14 residues. CDR3 loop: CASSWTTTQETQYF. The CDR3 DNA reads as TGTGCCAGCAGCTGGACGACCACCCAAGAGACCCAGTACTTC.

This clone is judged medium-sized. This chain connects TRBV5-8 to TRBJ1-1; D not resolved. This CDR3 spans 13 amino acids. Trimming stripped 1 base from V and 0 bases from J, with 4 bases between. The germline V gene encodes CDR1 SGHTS and CDR2 YDEGEE. CDR3 bases: TGTGCCAGCAGCTTGAAAATGAACACTGAAGCTTTCTTT. Translation: CASSLKMNTEAFF.

The chain couples TRBV6-4 to TRBJ2-2; no reliable D call. The CDR3 spans 15 residues. V shed 5 bases and J shed 5 bases, with 15 bases lying between them. Germline values: CDR1 MRHNA, CDR2 SNTAGT. The CDR3 loop is CASSPNDLGTGELFF. The CDR3, as DNA: TGTGCCAGCAGTCCCAACGACTTGGGGACCGGGGAGCTGTTTTTT.

The chain is built from TRBV5-4 and TRBJ2-5, with TRBD2 matching over 8 bases. The J call may be mistaken, given a closer DNA end match to TRBJ2-7. This CDR3 has 16 residues. Germline assignment: CDR1 SGHNT and CDR2 YYREEE (reference sequence). In DNA form, the CDR3 reads TGTGCCAGCAGCTTGATTTCGGGGGGGTACTCCTACGAGCAGTACTTC. This translates into CASSLISGGYSYEQYF.

V gene TRBV5-8 combines with J gene TRBJ2-3; 7 bases map to TRBD2. Trimming removed 5 bases from V and 3 bases from J; junction bases left unmatched: 15. Per germline, CDR1 SGHTS and CDR2 YDEGEE. The CDR3 has 17 residues. CDR3 sequence (DNA): TGTGCCAGCAGTCAAGGAAGGTGGGGGGGTAATACAGATACGCAGTATTTT. Translated, it gives CASSQGRWGGNTDTQYF. Filled out from reference TRBV5-8 and TRBJ2-3, the complete variable domain reads EAGVTQSPTHLIKTRGQQATLRCSPISGHTSVYWYQQALGLGLQFLLWYDEGEERNRGNFPPRFSGRQFPNYSSELNVNALELEDSALYLCASSQGRWGGNTDTQYFGPGTRLTVL.

This CDR3 is CASSYDRTFFFSEAFF. DNA for the CDR3: TGTGCCAGCAGTTACGACAGGACCTTTTTTTTCTCTGAAGCTTTCTTT. V gene TRBV6-5 combines with J gene TRBJ1-1; the D gene is possibly TRBD1 (6 bases). This CDR3 spans 16 amino acids. The germline V gene encodes CDR1 MNHEY and CDR2 SVGAGI. V lost 2 bases and J lost 6, with 19 bases in between.

V is TRBV29-1 and J is TRBJ2-7, with D perhaps TRBD1 or TRBD2 (5 bases each). Trimming left V 7 bases short and J 1 base short, with 8 bases between. The CDR3 has 11 amino acids. Per the germline V gene, CDR1 is SQVTM and CDR2 is ANQGSEA. As DNA, the CDR3 is TGCAGCGCCAGGGAGTCCTACGAGCAGTACTTC. Its protein is CSARESYEQYF.

V gene TRBV15 combines with J gene TRBJ2-7; perhaps TRBD2 as D (6 bases). V dropped 1 base and J dropped 3 bases, with 13 bases sitting between them. CDR1 and CDR2 from the germline V gene are LNHNV and YYDKDF (reference sequence). The CDR3 has 15 amino acids. CDR3 DNA: TGTGCCACCAGCAGAGGCGGGCGGGGAAGCTACGAGCAGTACTTC. This translates into CATSRGGRGSYEQYF.

The chain is built from TRBV5-1 and TRBJ2-3; 8 nucleotides align to TRBD1. Germline V gene data show CDR1 as SGHRS and CDR2 as YFSETQ. The CDR3 runs to 15 residues. V lost 0 bases to trimming and J lost 6 bases; unmatched junction nucleotides: 6. This chain's CDR3 is CASSLGQGAVDTQYF. CDR3 bases: TGCGCCAGCAGCTTGGGGCAGGGGGCGGTGGATACGCAGTATTTT. Drawing the rest from reference TRBV5-1 and TRBJ2-3, the complete variable domain is KAGVTQTPRYLIKTRGQQVTLSCSPISGHRSVSWYQQTPGQGLQFLFEYFSETQRNKGNFPGRFSGRQFSNSRSEMNVSTLELGDSALYLCASSLGQGAVDTQYFGPGTRLTVL.

The CDR3 region is CASSLLHSYEQYF. The CDR3 region has the DNA TGTGCCAGCAGCCTACTACATTCCTACGAGCAGTACTTC. V usage is TRBV7-3 and J usage is TRBJ2-7, with unresolved D. This CDR3 has 13 residues. V was pared by 5 bases and J by 1 base, with 9 bases between. The germline CDR1 and CDR2 sequences are SGHTA and FQGTGA. Variable domain in full (rest from reference TRBV7-3 and TRBJ2-7): GAGVSQTPSNKVTEKGKYVELRCDPISGHTALYWYRQSLGQGPEFLIYFQGTGAADDSGLPNDRFFAVRPEGSVSTLKIQRTERGDSAVYLCASSLLHSYEQYFGPGTRLTVT.

This clone was observed once. This chain connects TRBV18 to TRBJ2-5; D is unclear. The CDR3 totals 13 residues. Germline V gene sequence: CDR1 KGHSH, CDR2 LQKENI. V lost 3 bases and J 2 bases, leaving 7 bases between the germline ends. The CDR3 bases are TGTGCCAGCTCACCGTACAGACAAGAGACCCAGTACTTC. This encodes CASSPYRQETQYF. Complete variable domain (other parts from reference TRBV18 and TRBJ2-5): NAGVMQNPRHLVRRRGQEARLRCSPMKGHSHVYWYRQLPEEGLKFMVYLQKENIIDESGMPKERFSAEFPKEGPSILRIQQVVRGDSAAYFCASSPYRQETQYFGPGTRLLVL.

V is TRBV19 and J is TRBJ1-1, with 10 positions matching TRBD1. The CDR3 runs 14 residues. V shed 5 bases and J 6 bases; nucleotides not matched to a gene: 6. Germline CDR1 is LNHDA and CDR2 is SQIVND (reference sequence). CDR3 DNA sequence: TGTGCCAGTAGTGCGACAGGGGGCGACGCTGAAGCTTTCTTT. Protein product: CASSATGGDAEAFF.

The table lists this clone with a few counts. This sequence joins TRBV15 and TRBJ1-4; a possible D gene is TRBD1 (5 bases). CDR1 is LNHNV, CDR2 YYDKDF, per germline (reference sequence). There are 14 residues in the CDR3. The V and J ends lost 2 bases and 6 bases respectively, with 10 bases between them. DNA of the CDR3: TGTGCCACCAGCAGACAGGGCCCTGATGAAAAACTGTTTTTT. It is translated as CATSRQGPDEKLFF. The variable domain in full, completed from reference TRBV15 and TRBJ1-4, reads DAMVIQNPRYQVTQFGKPVTLSCSQTLNHNVMYWYQQKSSQAPKLLFHYYDKDFNNEADTPDNFQSRRPNTSFCFLDIRSPGLGDTAMYLCATSRQGPDEKLFFGSGTQLSVL.

The rearrangement links TRBV7-4 to TRBJ1-5, with a weak D call TRBD1 (5 bases). The CDR3 is 16 amino acids. From germline, CDR1 is SGHVT and CDR2 SQSDAQ. Trimming left V 2 bases short and J 8 bases short, with 19 bases between. The DNA for the CDR3 is TGTGCCAGCAGCTTAAATGGGGCCGGGGTTGTGAAGCCCCAGCATTTT. It yields the protein CASSLNGAGVVKPQHF. Variable domain in full (rest from reference TRBV7-4 and TRBJ1-5): GAGVSQSPRYKVAKRGRDVALRCDSISGHVTLYWYRQTLGQGSEVLTYSQSDAQRDKSGRPSGRFSAERPERSVSTLKIQRTEQGDSAVYLCASSLNGAGVVKPQHFGDGTRLSIL.

The chain employs TRBV18 and TRBJ2-2; D ambiguous. The V and J ends lost 2 bases and 0 bases respectively, with 13 bases between them. The length of the CDR3 is 17 residues. CDR1 KGHSH and CDR2 LQKENI come from the germline V gene. As DNA, the CDR3 is TGTGCCAGCTCACCATATTCGCCAGGAGCGAACACCGGGGAGCTGTTTTTT. The encoded protein is CASSPYSPGANTGELFF.

This chain uses TRBV7-8 with TRBJ1-6; D is unclear. The germline V and J ends were trimmed by 1 base and 8 bases, with 6 bases remaining between them. The CDR3 runs to 13 residues. Germline CDR1 reads SGHVS; CDR2 reads FQNEAQ. Written as DNA, the CDR3 is TGTGCCAGCAGCTTAGTGGCTTATTCACCCCTCCACTTT. It yields the protein CASSLVAYSPLHF.

This chain joins TRBV29-1 and TRBJ1-2, with D possibly TRBD1 on 6 matching bases. The CDR3 has 14 amino acids. Germline CDR1 and CDR2: SQVTM and ANQGSEA. V shed 0 bases and J shed 5 bases, with 13 bases lying between them. The CDR3 spells CSVEEDEGVYGYTF. CDR3 coding DNA: TGCAGCGTTGAAGAAGACGAGGGGGTGTATGGCTACACCTTC. The variable domain in full, completed from reference TRBV29-1 and TRBJ1-2, reads SAVISQKPSRDICQRGTSLTIQCQVDSQVTMMFWYRQQPGQSLTLIATANQGSEATYESGFVIDKFPISRPNLTFSTLTVSNMSPEDSSIYLCSVEEDEGVYGYTFGSGTRLTVV.

This clone was seen a handful of times. The J gene is TRBJ1-4, the V gene TRBV6-5; D is uncertain. This CDR3 is 14 amino acids long. Trimming removed 4 bases from V and 5 bases from J, with 11 bases in between. The germline gives CDR1 MNHEY, CDR2 SVGAGI. This CDR3 is CASSSPERNEKLFF. The CDR3 DNA sequence: TGTGCCAGCAGTTCTCCAGAAAGAAATGAAAAACTGTTTTTT.

Written as DNA, the CDR3 is TGTGCCAGCACCTCATCTGATTCTTGGGGCTACGAGCAGTACTTC. Protein sequence: CASTSSDSWGYEQYF. V and J are TRBV6-6 and TRBJ2-7; D is undetermined. CDR3 size: 15 residues. Germline lookup yields CDR1 MNHNY and CDR2 SVGAGI (reference sequence). V lost 7 bases and J lost 3, with 19 bases in between.

The chain recombines TRBV7-8 with TRBJ2-2; TRBD1 matches 7 bases. V gave up 3 bases and J gave up 5 bases; unmatched junction bases: 9. Germline V gene lookup returns CDR1 SGHVS and CDR2 FQNEAQ. The CDR3 consists of 16 residues. The CDR3 spells CASSLAAGGITGELFF. The CDR3 DNA follows: TGTGCCAGCAGCTTGGCGGCAGGGGGTATTACCGGGGAGCTGTTTTTT. Variable domain in full (rest from reference TRBV7-8 and TRBJ2-2): GAGVSQSPRYKVAKRGQDVALRCDPISGHVSLFWYQQALGQGPEFLTYFQNEAQLDKSGLPSDRFFAERPEGSVSTLKIQRTQQEDSAVYLCASSLAAGGITGELFFGEGSRLTVL.

This clone showed up just once. This rearrangement joins TRBV2 to TRBJ2-7; D might be TRBD2 (6 bases). V was pared by 1 base and J by 3 bases, with 13 bases between. The CDR3 is made up of 15 amino acids. CDR1 SNHLY and CDR2 FYNNEI come from the germline V gene. The CDR3 sequence is CASSEGGTFDYEQYF. Written as DNA, the CDR3 is TGTGCCAGCAGTGAAGGGGGGACTTTCGACTACGAGCAGTACTTC.

This chain joins TRBV2 and TRBJ1-2, with D uncertain. In germline, CDR1 is SNHLY, CDR2 FYNNEI. The germline V and J ends were trimmed by 3 bases and 8 bases, with 28 bases remaining between them. The CDR3 runs to 18 residues. The CDR3 DNA sequence: TGTGCCAGCAGTGAGTCCATCGTATCCGTCGAGAAGAGCAAGGGCTACACCTTC. This sequence encodes CASSESIVSVEKSKGYTF.